This T cell receptor beta chain was captured in a study of long-term antiretroviral therapy in people with HIV. This clone was counted only a few times. Survey-level resolution applied to immunoSEQ assay v3.0. The repertoire was sequenced with immunoSEQ multiplex PCR; TCRdb's copy has only in-frame clones and lacks some. The sample shows 20,000 to 30,000 clones, under 85% of them seen only once. The sample in question was unsorted PBMCs, obtained 0.4 years after starting antiretroviral therapy. The clonotype comes from a man aged 50 to 60 with HIV.

For the CDR3, the DNA is TGCGCCAGCAGCCAAGTTAGGGGAAGTCACTATGGCTACACCTTC. Protein sequence: CASSQVRGSHYGYTF. The V and J genes are TRBV4-1 and TRBJ1-2; tentative D call: TRBD1 (5 bases). Germline V lookup: CDR1 MGHRA, CDR2 YSYEKL. V gave up 1 base and J gave up 3 bases, with 12 bases separating them. This CDR3 is 15 amino acids long.